The 3 T cell receptor beta chains presented below share a single source sample, sequenced in a study of T cells in Graves' hyperthyroidism and ophthalmopathy. RNA transcripts served as the template for amplifying TCR beta CDR3 regions. First-round RT-PCR of the TCR CDR3 relied on the HTBI primer set. TCRdb re-derived calls from the multiplex PCR reads in MiXCR, one entry per CDR3 protein. The sample shows hundreds of thousands of distinct CDR3 sequences, 45% of them seen only once. The sequenced material came from peripheral blood or thyroid tissue (not recorded which). The receptors derive from an adult man with Graves' disease, either hyperthyroidism or ophthalmopathy (not recorded which).

This chain joins TRBV15 and TRBJ2-7; no firm D call. Germline lookup yields CDR1 LNHNV and CDR2 YYDKDF (reference sequence). The CDR3 has 16 residues. The V end was cut by 3 bases, the J end by 0 bases, with 15 bases between. CDR3 sequence reads: CATSSPGSESSYEQYF. CDR3 in DNA: TGTGCCACCAGCAGCCCCGGGTCGGAAAGCTCCTACGAGCAGTACTTC.

The CDR3 spells CASRGSRALQETQYF. CDR3 nucleotide sequence: TGTGCCAGCAGAGGATCCAGGGCACTCCAAGAGACCCAGTACTTC. The rearrangement joins TRBV6-5 to TRBJ2-5, with a tentative D call TRBD1 (5 bases). V gave up 6 bases and J gave up 1 base, with 15 bases separating them. The CDR3 is 15 residues long. Germline lookup yields CDR1 MNHEY and CDR2 SVGAGI.

This clonotype appeared many times. CDR3 coding DNA: TGCAGCGTTGAAACAGACGGTGGCTACACCTTC. Its translation is CSVETDGGYTF. J is TRBJ1-2 and V is TRBV29-1; D remains unclear. The CDR3 sequence is 11 residues long. V lost 2 bases and J 7 bases, leaving 8 bases between the germline ends. Per germline, CDR1 SQVTM and CDR2 ANQGSEA.